The sequence of this TCR beta chain was determined in a study of long-term antiretroviral therapy in people with HIV. Study at large: It was about a decade after the earliest samples that the 2015 immediate-ART recommendation appeared.

This was the immunoSEQ v3.0 assay at survey level. Per sample, sequencing targeted about 40,000-50,000 T-cell genomes. TCRdb keeps only in-frame clones here, not all; method: immunoSEQ multiplex PCR. The top ten hold approximately 8% of the sample, which has roughly 30,000 clones, about 87% seen once. Study observations and caveats: Repertoire dominance by clones expanded before ART was seen at all time points. Viral resistance, ART adherence and therapy changes all lacked available data.

Turning to this clone: Its antigen is currently unknown.

The material sequenced was unsorted PBMCs, taken 3.2 years before starting antiretroviral therapy. This receptor was identified in a man aged 45-65 years with HIV.

The CDR3 DNA follows: TGTGCCAGCAGCTTGGGACTAGCGGGCTCCTACAATGAGCAGTTCTTC. As protein: CASSLGLAGSYNEQFF. The rearrangement uses TRBV5-4 and TRBJ2-1; 10 nucleotides align to TRBD2. Unmatched junction bases numbered 0, after V lost 0 bases and J lost 0 bases. This CDR3 is built from 16 residues. CDR1 is SGHNT and CDR2 is YYREEE in the germline V gene (reference sequence). Full variable domain (remainder filled in from reference TRBV5-4 and TRBJ2-1): ETGVTQSPTHLIKTRGQQVTLRCSSQSGHNTVSWYQQALGQGPQFIFQYYREEENGRGNFPPRFSGLQFPNYSSELNVNALELDDSALYLCASSLGLAGSYNEQFFGPGTRLTVL.